By proportion, the clone carrying this TCR beta chain is medium-sized. What it recognizes is unknown. Subsequent to less than eleven days of culture, CD4+ T cells were isolated. Negative nucleocapsid antibody tests before and after vaccination confirmed no previous SARS-CoV-2 infection. CDR3 size: 15 residues. Germline CDR1 and CDR2: ENHRY and SYGVKD. Trimming took 0 bases from V and 0 from J; bases not matched to a gene: 1. This entry is derived from a study of vaccination effects on CD4 cells after COVID-19. For the study at large: About 2.1 million PBMC were seeded per well and grown in the presence of approximately 9.5 IU/ml IL-2 and 8.5 to 10 ug/ml peptides.

The study's findings and limits: Early timepoints after infection were absent, and convalescent patients were few in the study.

Data came from immunoSEQ multiplex PCR; TCRdb stores just in-frame clones and leaves some out. The table lists 25,000 to 35,000 clones, around two thirds of them singletons, with 3.8% in the top ten. The TCR was taken from a human donor who received a COVID-19 vaccine. The rearrangement uses TRBV10-3 and TRBJ1-1, with TRBD1 matching 7 bases. The sequencing here drew on CD4+ T cells from PBMCs cultured without peptide, taken before COVID-19 vaccination. The CDR3 loop reads CAISESGTVNTEAFF. The CDR3 DNA is TGTGCCATCAGTGAGTCCGGGACAGTGAACACTGAAGCTTTCTTT.